What follows are 19 T cell receptor beta chains derived from one specimen sequenced in a study of blood T cell repertoires in COVID-19. The protocol was immunoSEQ multiplex PCR, while the TCRdb copy is restricted to in-frame clones and leaves out a portion. The sample yields roughly 100,000 clones, 70% to 80% seen once. Sample: peripheral blood. The receptors were gathered from a man in his sixties with active or convalescent COVID-19.

V gene TRBV3-1 (or the pseudogene TRBV3-2) combines with J gene TRBJ1-1; weak D call: TRBD1 (6 bases). CDR1 and CDR2 (germline): LGHDT, YNNKEL (reference sequence). V was clipped by 0 bases and J by 1 base, with 9 bases between them. The CDR3 is 15 residues long. Written as DNA, the CDR3 is TGTGCCAGCAGCCAAGAACAGGGATCGAACACTGAAGCTTTCTTT. Its protein product is CASSQEQGSNTEAFF.

V usage is TRBV5-1 and J usage is TRBJ2-3, with TRBD2 matching 13 bases. This CDR3 comprises 16 residues. V lost 4 bases to trimming and J lost 5 bases; unmatched junction nucleotides: 7. Germline V gene lookup returns CDR1 SGHRS and CDR2 YFSETQ. The CDR3 loop is CASSMGLAGWGDTQYF. The CDR3 DNA sequence: TGCGCCAGCAGCATGGGACTAGCGGGATGGGGAGATACGCAGTATTTT. Combining the CDR3 with reference TRBV5-1 and TRBJ2-3 gives the whole variable domain KAGVTQTPRYLIKTRGQQVTLSCSPISGHRSVSWYQQTPGQGLQFLFEYFSETQRNKGNFPGRFSGRQFSNSRSEMNVSTLELGDSALYLCASSMGLAGWGDTQYFGPGTRLTVL.

In this sample, this clone turned up once. This sequence joins TRBV9 and TRBJ1-6; perhaps TRBD1 as D (6 bases). There are 15 residues in the CDR3. V gave up 3 bases and J gave up 10 bases, with 17 bases separating them. The germline gives CDR1 SGDLS, CDR2 YYNGEE. The CDR3 DNA sequence: TGTGCCAGCAGCGCAGACCAGGGGTTAGGGTCACCCCTCCACTTT. Amino acid sequence: CASSADQGLGSPLHF. The variable domain in full, with the rest retrieved from reference TRBV9 and TRBJ1-6, is DSGVTQTPKHLITATGQRVTLRCSPRSGDLSVYWYQQSLDQGLQFLIQYYNGEERAKGNILERFSAQQFPDLHSELNLSSLELGDSALYFCASSADQGLGSPLHFGNGTRLTVT.

The count of this clone is one. The gene calls are TRBV18 and TRBJ2-5, with 9 nucleotides matching TRBD1. CDR1 KGHSH and CDR2 LQKENI come from the germline V gene. The V and J ends lost 6 bases and 4 bases, in that order; junction bases with no gene match: 9. The CDR3 runs 15 residues. The CDR3: CASSQGQGLRETQYF. CDR3 nucleotide sequence: TGTGCCAGCTCCCAGGGACAGGGCCTGAGAGAGACCCAGTACTTC.

The chain combines TRBV27 with TRBJ2-3; 9 nucleotides align to TRBD2. V dropped 3 bases and J dropped 3; count of bases not matched to a gene: 10. The germline V gene encodes CDR1 MNHEY and CDR2 SMNVEV (reference sequence). CDR3 size: 17 residues. CDR3 coding DNA: TGTGCCAGCAGTTTTGGGGTCTTCGCGGGAGGGACAGATACGCAGTATTTT. Protein product: CASSFGVFAGGTDTQYF.

In its sample, this clone was seen a few times. The chain recombines TRBV5-6 with TRBJ2-3, with 9 bases fitting TRBD2. The J segment lost 8 bases and the V segment lost 7 bases, leaving 11 bases of the junction unmatched. Germline loops: CDR1 SGHDT, CDR2 YYEEEE. The CDR3 runs to 14 residues. CDR3 protein: CASGVAGVGGTQYF. The CDR3 region has the DNA TGTGCCAGCGGGGTAGCGGGAGTGGGAGGTACGCAGTATTTT.

Of note for this clone: Other DNA sequences in the sample encode the same CDR3. The chain uses TRBV5-1 and TRBJ1-1, with TRBD1 matching 12 bases. This CDR3 has 15 amino acids. Trimming cost V 1 base and J 6 bases; bases outside gene matches: 4. Germline V gives CDR1 SGHRS, CDR2 YFSETQ. For the CDR3, the DNA is TGCGCCAGCAGCTTGAAGGGACAGGGGGCCTCTGAAGCTTTCTTT. Translated, it gives CASSLKGQGASEAFF.

The rearrangement links TRBV12-3 or TRBV12-4 to TRBJ2-7, with TRBD2 as a possible D gene (6 bases). V gave up 5 bases and J gave up 2 bases, with 10 bases separating them. There are 13 residues in the CDR3. CDR3: CASSLLATYEQYF. In DNA, the CDR3 is TGTGCCAGCAGTCTACTAGCCACCTACGAGCAGTACTTC.

This chain links TRBV28 with TRBJ1-1, with 10 nucleotides matching TRBD1. The V gene's germline CDR1 is MDHEN and CDR2 SYDVKM. The J segment lost 11 bases and the V segment lost 6 bases, leaving 9 bases of the junction unmatched. CDR3 size: 13 residues. Here the CDR3 reads CASRRQGAYQAFF. The CDR3 DNA follows: TGTGCCAGCAGGAGACAGGGGGCTTATCAGGCTTTCTTT.

CDR3 region: CASSPQGRRETQYF. For the CDR3, the DNA is TGTGCCAGCAGCCCGCAGGGTCGGAGAGAGACCCAGTACTTC. The chain joins TRBV7-9 to TRBJ2-5, with D tentatively TRBD1 (5 bases). The V end lost 5 bases, the J end lost 4 bases, and 14 bases lay between the germline ends. This CDR3 spans 14 amino acids. The germline CDR1 and CDR2 sequences are SEHNR and FQNEAQ (reference sequence).

The gene calls are TRBV5-1 and TRBJ1-2; 7 nucleotides line up with TRBD1. The V and J ends lost 3 bases and 1 base, in that order; junction bases with no gene match: 3. Germline lookup yields CDR1 SGHRS and CDR2 YFSETQ. The length of the CDR3 is 14 residues. The CDR3 protein is CASSSGTVNYGYTF. The CDR3 DNA reads as TGCGCCAGCAGCTCCGGGACAGTTAACTATGGCTACACCTTC.

The chain couples TRBV28 to TRBJ2-7, with 10 bases identical to TRBD2. Germline V CDR1 and CDR2: MDHEN, SYDVKM. Losses at the gene ends were 5 bases for V and 4 bases for J; bases not matched to a gene: 5. The CDR3 covers 14 residues. CDR3 in amino acids: CASSLAGDSYEQYF. CDR3 bases: TGTGCCAGCAGTCTAGCGGGGGACTCATACGAGCAGTACTTC.

J is TRBJ1-1 and V is TRBV2; D uncertain. Trimming removed 7 bases at V and 5 bases at J, with 17 bases between. Germline V gene sequence: CDR1 SNHLY, CDR2 FYNNEI. The CDR3 has 14 amino acids. Here the CDR3 reads CASKRFRERTEAFF. CDR3 nucleotide sequence: TGTGCCAGCAAACGCTTCCGGGAGAGAACTGAAGCTTTCTTT.

This chain links TRBV2 with TRBJ2-1; TRBD1 matches at 8 bases. V dropped 7 bases and J dropped 0; count of bases not matched to a gene: 8. The germline V gene has CDR1 SNHLY and CDR2 FYNNEI. The CDR3 contains 16 residues. The CDR3 bases are TGTGCCAGCACTGCCGGACAGGGTTCCTCCTACAATGAGCAGTTCTTC. Its protein product is CASTAGQGSSYNEQFF.

The V call is TRBV7-3, the J call TRBJ2-6; 7 bases match TRBD1. Trimming at V came to 2 bases and at J to 2 bases, leaving 3 bases not matched to a gene. CDR3 length: 16 amino acids. CDR1 and CDR2 from the germline V gene are SGHTA and FQGTGA. In nucleotides, the CDR3 is TGTGCCAGCAGCTTAGCGAGGGGGCCTGGGGCCAACGTCCTGACTTTC. Translated: CASSLARGPGANVLTF.

The rearrangement joins TRBV9 to TRBJ1-2, with D unclear. Germline lookup yields CDR1 SGDLS and CDR2 YYNGEE. Trimming shortened V by 4 bases and J by 3 bases, and 13 bases separated the two germline ends. CDR3 length equals 14 residues. The CDR3 bases are TGTGCCAGCAGCAGAGGGCTGGCGGACTATGGCTACACCTTC. Amino acids: CASSRGLADYGYTF. The whole variable domain, remainder taken from reference TRBV9 and TRBJ1-2, is DSGVTQTPKHLITATGQRVTLRCSPRSGDLSVYWYQQSLDQGLQFLIQYYNGEERAKGNILERFSAQQFPDLHSELNLSSLELGDSALYFCASSRGLADYGYTFGSGTRLTVV.

Only a few counts were recorded for this clone. V is TRBV11-2 and J is TRBJ1-1; 8 bases fit TRBD1. The V segment lost 4 bases and the J segment 13 bases; nucleotides outside the gene matches: 11. The germline gives CDR1 SGHAT, CDR2 FQNNGV. The CDR3 runs 13 residues. CDR3: CASSSGTGLVYFF. The CDR3, as DNA: TGTGCCAGCAGCTCCGGGACAGGTTTGGTTTATTTCTTT. The whole variable domain, remainder taken from reference TRBV11-2 and TRBJ1-1, is EAGVAQSPRYKIIEKRQSVAFWCNPISGHATLYWYQQILGQGPKLLIQFQNNGVVDDSQLPKDRFSAERLKGVDSTLKIQPAKLEDSAVYLCASSSGTGLVYFFGQGTRLTVV.

A remark on this clone: Other DNA sequences of this sample code for an identical CDR3. V is TRBV6-2 or TRBV6-3 and J is TRBJ1-5; maybe TRBD1 (5 bases). The CDR3 covers 14 residues. Germline V CDR1 and CDR2: MNHEY, SVGEGT. V lost 3 bases, J lost 7 bases, and 13 bases lay in between. CDR3 amino acids: CASSYLGGDQPQHF. CDR3 bases: TGTGCCAGCAGTTATCTGGGGGGGGACCAGCCCCAGCATTTT.

CDR3 residues: CASIPTGQESEAFF. CDR3 DNA sequence: TGTGCCAGCATCCCAACGGGACAGGAGAGTGAAGCTTTCTTT. This chain connects TRBV28 to TRBJ1-1; TRBD1 aligns across 8 bases. J was trimmed by 7 bases and V by 7 bases; bases with no gene match: 11. CDR1 is MDHEN and CDR2 is SYDVKM in the germline V gene. This CDR3 has 14 amino acids.